The clone carrying this T cell receptor (beta chain) was seen a few times. The antigen is not known. Primers: 60 Vbeta forward and 13 Jbeta reverse. Only in-frame clones appear in the TCRdb table, and some are missing; sequencing was by immunoSEQ multiplex PCR. The repertoire has tens of thousands of clones, around 8% of them found once; the top ten carry 2.3%. This CDR3 is built from 15 residues. Germline CDR1 MDHEN, CDR2 SYDVKM. V shed 2 bases and J 5 bases; nucleotides not matched to a gene: 4. This sample stems from a study of cytomegalovirus exposure and HLA in healthy donors. General study points: In a later analysis, CMV-associated beta chains were mostly HLA-associated, it appeared.

The clonotype originates from a man aged 50-59 years in good health and CMV-seronegative. The specimen was PBMCs. The V and J genes are TRBV28 and TRBJ2-1, with 9 nucleotides matching TRBD1. The chain's CDR3 is CASSLPGTGNNEQFF. The DNA for the CDR3 is TGTGCCAGCAGTTTACCCGGGACAGGGAACAATGAGCAGTTCTTC.